This TCR beta chain was captured in a study of T cells of healthy individuals (dated 2018 in TCRdb). Details on this clonotype: Its specific antigen is unknown. No quality values exist for individual bases; no much larger clone is one base distant.

The library was generated by 5' RACE. TCRdb names Illumina MiSeq as the instrument used. TCRdb took the public reads, trimmed them with fastp at Q25, ran MiXCR for clone calling and kept in-frame beta chains. Each entry is one CDR3 protein sequence, shown with its most common DNA and genes. The sample records about 96,000 distinct CDR3 sequences, approximately 15% of which are singletons. The ten largest clones add up to roughly 6.2% of the sample. The germline V gene (reference sequence) yields SGHKS for CDR1 and YYEKEE for CDR2. Measured from the cysteine to the phenylalanine, the CDR3 is 13 residues long. CDR3 DNA only is kept here, 39 bases in frame from base 1. V loses 4 bases of germline sequence and J loses 4 bases, and the interval between the two ends is 9 bases.

In this chain, TRBV5-5 is recombined with TRBJ2-1; no D segment can be confidently identified. The sequence was obtained from a human donor in good health. The CDR3 sequence is CASSLWTYNEQFF. The DNA sequence reads TGTGCCAGCAGCCTTTGGACGTACAATGAGCAGTTCTTC.